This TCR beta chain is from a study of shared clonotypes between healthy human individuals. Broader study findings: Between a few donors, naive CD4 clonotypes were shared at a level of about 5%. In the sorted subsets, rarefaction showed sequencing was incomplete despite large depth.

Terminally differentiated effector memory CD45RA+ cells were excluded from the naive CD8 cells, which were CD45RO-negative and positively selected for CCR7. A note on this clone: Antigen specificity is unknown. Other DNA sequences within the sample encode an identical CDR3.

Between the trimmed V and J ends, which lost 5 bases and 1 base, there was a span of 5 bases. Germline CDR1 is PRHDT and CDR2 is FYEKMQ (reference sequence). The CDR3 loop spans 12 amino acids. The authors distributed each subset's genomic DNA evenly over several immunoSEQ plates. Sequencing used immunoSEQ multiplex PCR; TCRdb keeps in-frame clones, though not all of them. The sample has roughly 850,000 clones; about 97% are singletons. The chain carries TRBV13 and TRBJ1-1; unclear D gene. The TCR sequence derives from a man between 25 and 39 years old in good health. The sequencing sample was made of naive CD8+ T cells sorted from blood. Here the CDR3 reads CASSLGNTEAFF. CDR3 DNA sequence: TGTGCCAGCAGCCTCGGGAACACTGAAGCTTTCTTT.